The 18 T cell receptor beta chains in this list originate from one sample, sequenced in a study of blood T cells in healthy people across ages. The use of a sample-barcoded 5' primer and a J-beta primer mix characterized a second PCR of about 7 to 12 cycles. TCRdb re-called the 5' RACE reads with MiXCR, one entry per CDR3 protein. This sample yields about 800,000 distinct CDR3 sequences, of which around a quarter are seen a single time; under 4.5% belongs to the top ten. This sample also appeared in a second study, on T cells of mothers and their children.

Sample: blood. Receptors were obtained from a boy between 10 and 17 years old in good health.

A few counts support this clonotype. The chain joins TRBV20-1 to TRBJ2-1; D not resolved. Trimming took off 3 bases at V and 3 bases at J, with 9 bases between the two ends. From germline, CDR1 is DFQATT and CDR2 SNEGSKA (reference sequence). CDR3 length: 13 residues. The CDR3: CSARVPDYNEQFF. The CDR3 nucleotides read TGCAGTGCTAGGGTCCCCGACTACAATGAGCAGTTCTTC.

The genes are TRBV2 and TRBJ1-3; 7 bases align to TRBD1. The CDR3 is 13 amino acids. V was pared by 10 bases and J by 0 bases, with 3 bases of the junction left unmatched. From germline, CDR1 is SNHLY and CDR2 FYNNEI. CDR3 in DNA: TGTGCCACCTCAGGGGGCTCTGGAAACACCATATATTTT. It codes for CATSGGSGNTIYF.

The chain has TRBV6-1 and TRBJ1-2, with unresolved D. Germline loops: CDR1 MNHNS, CDR2 SASEGT. This CDR3 is built from 15 residues. V was clipped by 3 bases and J by 2 bases, with 13 bases between them. CDR3 loop: CASSDVEGLNYGYTF. The DNA of the CDR3 is TGTGCCAGCAGTGATGTCGAGGGCTTAAACTATGGCTACACCTTC.

The chain employs TRBV12-3 or TRBV12-4 and TRBJ1-4, with D uncertain. With 3 bases removed from V and 0 bases from J, the gap between germline ends came to 8 bases. There are 15 residues in the CDR3. The CDR3 region is CASSFDGTTNEKLFF. The CDR3 nucleotides read TGTGCCAGCAGTTTCGACGGGACAACTAATGAAAAACTGTTTTTT.

This clonotype was seen a few times. The rearrangement joins TRBV4-1 to TRBJ2-4; the match to TRBD1 covers 7 bases. CDR1 is MGHRA, CDR2 YSYEKL, per germline. The ends lost 0 bases at V and 1 base at J; junction bases unmatched: 3. CDR3 size: 16 residues. CDR3 nucleotide sequence: TGCGCCAGCAGCCAAGATTTGACAGGGGCCAAAAACATTCAGTACTTC. This sequence encodes CASSQDLTGAKNIQYF.

This clonotype was recorded a few times. CDR3 in amino acids: CASSPLGGSSSGANVLTF. The CDR3 DNA follows: TGTGCCAGCAGTCCCCTGGGGGGCAGTAGCTCTGGGGCCAACGTCCTGACTTTC. This chain joins TRBV28 and TRBJ2-6; D tentatively fits TRBD1 or TRBD2 (6 bases each). V lost 5 bases, J lost 0 bases, and 17 bases lay in between. The CDR3 loop spans 18 amino acids. CDR1 and CDR2 (germline): MDHEN, SYDVKM.

This clonotype was seen many times. The chain joins TRBV10-3 to TRBJ2-5, with D hard to call. Germline lookup yields CDR1 ENHRY and CDR2 SYGVKD. The CDR3 runs to 14 residues. V was trimmed by 2 bases and J by 2 bases, leaving 9 bases between them. The CDR3 coding sequence is TGTGCCATCAGTGAGAATGGGCAGCAAGAGACCCAGTACTTC. Its protein product is CAISENGQQETQYF.

This clonotype was detected only a few times. This chain connects TRBV28 to TRBJ2-7; TRBD2 aligns across 10 bases. Germline V gene lookup returns CDR1 MDHEN and CDR2 SYDVKM. This CDR3 comprises 18 residues. The trim removed 0 bases at V and 3 bases at J, leaving 11 bases unmatched. The CDR3 reads CASSLWKDLLAGDYEQYF. In DNA, the CDR3 is TGTGCCAGCAGTTTATGGAAGGACCTCCTAGCGGGAGACTACGAGCAGTACTTC.

The V and J genes are TRBV27 and TRBJ2-3; D gene unclear. CDR3 length: 14 residues. Trimming removed 5 bases at V and 0 bases at J, with 9 bases between. Germline values: CDR1 MNHEY, CDR2 SMNVEV (reference sequence). In DNA, the CDR3 is TGTGCCAGCAGTAGTTCCTATAGCACAGATACGCAGTATTTT. Encoded protein: CASSSSYSTDTQYF.

The chain employs TRBV7-9 and TRBJ2-2; weak D call: TRBD2 (5 bases). CDR1 is SEHNR, CDR2 FQNEAQ, per germline (reference sequence). V gave up 10 bases and J gave up 5 bases, with 11 bases separating them. The CDR3 covers 12 residues. This CDR3 is CATEAPTGELFF. DNA of the CDR3: TGTGCCACGGAGGCACCTACCGGGGAGCTGTTTTTT.

The chain is built from TRBV10-3 and TRBJ1-2, with D perhaps matching TRBD1 (5 bases). V lost 7 bases to trimming and J lost 3 bases, with 12 bases between them. CDR1 and CDR2 from the germline V gene are ENHRY and SYGVKD. This CDR3 comprises 13 residues. CDR3 sequence reads: CAITRGVDYGYTF. CDR3 nucleotides: TGTGCCATCACAAGAGGGGTTGACTATGGCTACACCTTC.

The chain combines TRBV4-2 with TRBJ2-7, with D possibly being TRBD1 (6 bases). The DNA matches TRBJ2-5 better at its end, which makes the J call doubtful. From germline, CDR1 is LGHNA and CDR2 YNFKEQ. There are 15 residues in the CDR3. The CDR3: CASSQNREFMETQYF. The CDR3, as DNA: TGTGCCAGCAGCCAGAACAGGGAGTTCATGGAGACCCAGTACTTC.

This clonotype has only a few counts. The chain is built from TRBV4-3 and TRBJ1-3; D is undetermined. Trimming stripped 0 bases from V and 4 bases from J, with 10 bases between. The CDR3 is 15 amino acids. Per the germline V gene, CDR1 is LGHNA and CDR2 is YSLEER. The DNA of the CDR3 is TGCGCCAGCAGCCAAGATGGCGCCGGCGGAAACACCATATATTTT. Translated, it gives CASSQDGAGGNTIYF.

The chain combines TRBV7-9 with TRBJ2-7; TRBD1 aligns across 8 bases. There are 13 residues in the CDR3. Germline V gene sequence: CDR1 SEHNR, CDR2 FQNEAQ (reference sequence). V trimming: 6 bases; J trimming: 5 bases; junction bases outside the gene matches: 6. CDR3 nucleotide sequence: TGTGCCAGCAGGCAGGGGGCGGCCGACGAGCAGTACTTC. Amino acids: CASRQGAADEQYF. The complete variable domain, with remaining parts taken from reference TRBV7-9 and TRBJ2-7, reads DTGVSQNPRHKITKRGQNVTFRCDPISEHNRLYWYRQTLGQGPEFLTYFQNEAQLEKSRLLSDRFSAERPKGSFSTLEIQRTEQGDSAMYLCASRQGAADEQYFGPGTRLTVT.

This chain joins TRBV7-9 and TRBJ2-1; unclear D gene. The V end was cut by 5 bases, the J end by 2 bases, with 10 bases between. This CDR3 region has 14 residues. CDR1 and CDR2 (germline): SEHNR, FQNEAQ (reference sequence). CDR3 nucleotides: TGTGCCAGCAGCCAAGCGACCGCCTACAATGAGCAGTTCTTC. Translating it yields CASSQATAYNEQFF.

The rearrangement joins TRBV29-1 to TRBJ2-7; D possibly uses TRBD1 or TRBD2 (6 bases each). Germline V gene data show CDR1 as SQVTM and CDR2 as ANQGSEA. The V end lost 6 bases, the J end lost 5 bases, and 17 bases lay between the germline ends. CDR3 length: 13 residues. The CDR3 spells CSVTTDGGDEQYF. CDR3 DNA: TGCAGCGTAACCACGGACGGGGGCGACGAGCAGTACTTC.

The chain joins TRBV7-2 to TRBJ2-1; TRBD2 matches at 10 bases. Judging by the DNA end, TRBJ2-7 fits better; the J call may be wrong. The germline V gene encodes CDR1 SGHTA and CDR2 FQGNSA. This CDR3 is built from 16 residues. The CDR3: CASSLPIAGGYYEQYF. CDR3 DNA sequence: TGTGCCAGCAGCCTACCTATAGCGGGAGGTTACTACGAGCAGTACTTC.

J is TRBJ2-5 and V is TRBV12-3 or TRBV12-4; the D gene is possibly TRBD2 (6 bases). V gave up 2 bases and J gave up 4 bases, with 14 bases separating them. The CDR3 runs 15 residues. The CDR3 protein is CASSLNSRGVETQYF. DNA for the CDR3: TGTGCCAGCAGTTTAAATTCTCGCGGGGTAGAGACCCAGTACTTC.